These 8 T cell receptor beta chains were sequenced from one sample in a study of early T cells in non-severe SARS-CoV-2 infection. MiXCR, applied by TCRdb to the 5' RACE reads, yields one record per CDR3 protein. The repertoire includes some 59,000 distinct CDR3 sequences, about a tenth of them detected once, and less than 25% sits in the top ten. The sample consisted of whole blood. The receptors originated from an adult who was a healthcare worker with PCR-confirmed SARS-CoV-2 infection or an uninfected control (not recorded which).

This clonotype was picked up many times. This chain joins TRBV20-1 and TRBJ2-3, with D unresolved. The CDR3 loop spans 11 amino acids. V was pared by 5 bases and J by 5 bases, with 8 bases between. Germline CDR1 is DFQATT and CDR2 is SNEGSKA (reference sequence). CDR3: CSALKRDTQYF. The CDR3 DNA follows: TGCAGTGCTCTCAAGAGAGATACGCAGTATTTT.

The chain couples TRBV9 to TRBJ2-7; D remains unclear. The CDR3 runs to 15 residues. Between the trimmed V and J ends, which lost 4 bases and 7 bases, there was a span of 21 bases. Germline CDR1 SGDLS, CDR2 YYNGEE. This CDR3 is CASSLMDGPVGEQYF. As DNA, the CDR3 is TGTGCCAGCAGCTTGATGGACGGACCTGTGGGGGAGCAGTACTTC.

The chain recombines TRBV6-1 with TRBJ1-6, with D possibly TRBD1 on 5 matching bases. Germline V gene lookup returns CDR1 MNHNS and CDR2 SASEGT. The CDR3 runs 16 residues. With 1 base removed from V and 4 bases from J, the gap between germline ends came to 11 bases. The CDR3 loop reads CASSEGVGGYNSPLHF. DNA for the CDR3: TGTGCCAGCAGTGAAGGGGTCGGGGGGTATAATTCACCCCTCCACTTT.

The gene calls are TRBV10-3 and TRBJ1-1; D is unclear. The germline V gene encodes CDR1 ENHRY and CDR2 SYGVKD. The CDR3 totals 12 residues. Trimming cost V 10 bases and J 5 bases, with 14 bases left between them. The CDR3: CATGPPRTEAFF. CDR3 in DNA: TGTGCCACAGGCCCCCCGAGGACTGAAGCTTTCTTT.

In its sample, this clonotype was seen many times. The chain links TRBV25-1 to TRBJ1-1; TRBD1 matches at 9 bases. V was pared by 2 bases and J by 11 bases, with 9 bases of the junction left unmatched. The CDR3 has 14 amino acids. CDR1 is MGHDK, CDR2 SYGVNS, per germline. The CDR3 region has the DNA TGTGCCAGCAGTGAAACCGGGACAGGGACGGCGGCTTTCTTT. Its protein is CASSETGTGTAAFF. The full variable domain, in which reference TRBV25-1 and TRBJ1-1 provide the parts outside the CDR3, is EADIYQTPRYLVIGTGKKITLECSQTMGHDKMYWYQQDPGMELHLIHYSYGVNSTEKGDLSSESTVSRIRTEHFPLTLESARPSHTSQYLCASSETGTGTAAFFGQGTRLTVV.

This clonotype was counted only a few times. V gene TRBV7-6 combines with J gene TRBJ2-1; the match to TRBD2 covers 7 bases. Trimming removed 2 bases from V and 4 bases from J; junction bases left unmatched: 8. The CDR3 consists of 16 residues. Germline V CDR1 and CDR2: SGHVS, FNYEAQ. The CDR3 sequence: CASSLSLGGSYNEQFF. DNA of the CDR3: TGTGCCAGCAGCTTATCTCTCGGGGGGAGTTACAATGAGCAGTTCTTC.

This clonotype was seen a few times. The chain recombines TRBV20-1 with TRBJ2-7, with D possibly being TRBD1 (5 bases). The CDR3 spans 15 residues. The germline V gene has CDR1 DFQATT and CDR2 SNEGSKA (reference sequence). The ends were cut back, 3 bases at V and 4 bases at J, with 19 bases in the middle. CDR3 nucleotides: TGCAGTGCTAGCCGCCAAGGGGCCGGGTCGTACGAGCAGTACTTC. Translation gives CSASRQGAGSYEQYF.

The V call is TRBV18, the J call TRBJ1-4; no clear D. Germline CDR1 KGHSH, CDR2 LQKENI. V gave up 2 bases and J gave up 12 bases, with 13 bases separating them. This CDR3 comprises 13 residues. CDR3 coding DNA: TGTGCCAGCTCACCAGGGATGGACGGCCAACTGTTTTTT. Its protein is CASSPGMDGQLFF.